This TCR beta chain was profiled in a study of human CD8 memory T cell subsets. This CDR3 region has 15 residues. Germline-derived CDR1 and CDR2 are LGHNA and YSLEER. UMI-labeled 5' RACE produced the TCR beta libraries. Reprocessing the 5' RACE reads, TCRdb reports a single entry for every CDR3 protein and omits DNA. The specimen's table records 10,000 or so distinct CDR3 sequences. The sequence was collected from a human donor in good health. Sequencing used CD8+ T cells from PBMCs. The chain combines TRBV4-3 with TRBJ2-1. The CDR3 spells CASSQGQALMNEQFF.